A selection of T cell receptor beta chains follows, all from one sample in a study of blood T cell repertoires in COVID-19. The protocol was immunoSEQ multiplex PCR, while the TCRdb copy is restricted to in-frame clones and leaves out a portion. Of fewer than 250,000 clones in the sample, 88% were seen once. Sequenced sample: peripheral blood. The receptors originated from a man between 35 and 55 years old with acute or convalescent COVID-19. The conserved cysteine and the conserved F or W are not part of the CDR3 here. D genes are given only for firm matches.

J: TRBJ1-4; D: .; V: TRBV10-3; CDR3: ASTPGGTSSEKLF
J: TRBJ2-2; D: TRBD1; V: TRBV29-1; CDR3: SVSTGAAGELF
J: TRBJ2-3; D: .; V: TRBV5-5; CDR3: ASSYPRGGAPTDTQY
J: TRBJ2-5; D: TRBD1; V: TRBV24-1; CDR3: ATSRQGQETQY
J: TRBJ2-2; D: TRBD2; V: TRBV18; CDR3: ASSRRESNTGELF
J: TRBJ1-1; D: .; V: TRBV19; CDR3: ASSITGRNTEAF
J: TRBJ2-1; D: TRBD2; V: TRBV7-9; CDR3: ASSFRGDPYNEQF
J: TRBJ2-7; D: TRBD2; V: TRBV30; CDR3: AWRLGGEQY
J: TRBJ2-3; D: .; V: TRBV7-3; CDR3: ASSLLASSGDTQY
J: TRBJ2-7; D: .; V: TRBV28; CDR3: ASTQGPGLQYEQY
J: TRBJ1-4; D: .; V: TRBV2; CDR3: ASRGGAPGEKLF
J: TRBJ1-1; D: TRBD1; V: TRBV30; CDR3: AWSEGQVEAF
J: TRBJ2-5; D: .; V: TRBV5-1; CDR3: ASRTDQETQY
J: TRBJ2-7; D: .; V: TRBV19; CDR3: ASSMGGPSYEQY
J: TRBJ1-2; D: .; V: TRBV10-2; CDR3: ASSAHTGSKNYGYT
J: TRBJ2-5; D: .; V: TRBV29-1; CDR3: SAHQGFQETQY
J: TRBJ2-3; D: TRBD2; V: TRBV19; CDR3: ASSIAEGLSGGRADTQY
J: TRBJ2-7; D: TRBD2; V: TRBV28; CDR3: ASSLLTSGSKYEQY
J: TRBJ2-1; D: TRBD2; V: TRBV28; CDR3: ASSGGLAVF
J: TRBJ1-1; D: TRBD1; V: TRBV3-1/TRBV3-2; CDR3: ASSLYRGQAEAF
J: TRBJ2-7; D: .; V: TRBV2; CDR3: ASSSWTVTYEQY
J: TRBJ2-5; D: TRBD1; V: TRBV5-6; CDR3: ASTFRTGLRETQY
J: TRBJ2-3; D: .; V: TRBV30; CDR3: AWSFSVGGQY
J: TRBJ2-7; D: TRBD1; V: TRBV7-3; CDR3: ASSLKGTAYGEQY
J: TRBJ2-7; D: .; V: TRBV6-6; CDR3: ASSYRDPYEQY
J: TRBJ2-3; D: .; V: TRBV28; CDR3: ASSGQLGLAPPDTQY
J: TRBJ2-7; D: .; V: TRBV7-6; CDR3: ASSLGDEQY